A single sample gave rise to the 3 T cell receptor beta chains below, sequenced in a study of cytomegalovirus exposure and HLA in healthy donors. The primer mix had 60 Vbeta and 13 Jbeta primers. The table came from immunoSEQ multiplex PCR; TCRdb's copy has only in-frame clones and leaves some out. This sample's table reports 45,000 to 70,000 clones. The sequenced sample consisted of PBMCs. The receptor set was obtained from a woman aged 25 to 39 in good health and CMV-seropositive.

V gene TRBV7-9 combines with J gene TRBJ1-2, with 7 bases that match TRBD1. The CDR3 spans 11 residues. V was pared by 5 bases and J by 7 bases, with 1 base of the junction left unmatched. The germline V gene has CDR1 SEHNR and CDR2 FQNEAQ (reference sequence). The CDR3 here is CASSTGVGYTF. In nucleotides, the CDR3 is TGTGCCAGCAGCACAGGGGTTGGCTACACCTTC. The whole variable domain, remainder taken from reference TRBV7-9 and TRBJ1-2, is DTGVSQNPRHKITKRGQNVTFRCDPISEHNRLYWYRQTLGQGPEFLTYFQNEAQLEKSRLLSDRFSAERPKGSFSTLEIQRTEQGDSAMYLCASSTGVGYTFGSGTRLTVV.

CDR3 nucleotides: TGTGCCAGCAGCTCTGAGAGTGCCAGCAATCAGCCCCAGCATTTT. It translates to CASSSESASNQPQHF. This chain uses TRBV7-2 with TRBJ1-5; D is uncertain. The CDR3 runs 15 residues. Germline assignment: CDR1 SGHTA and CDR2 FQGNSA. V was cut by 4 bases and J by 1 base, with 11 bases left in between.

The rearrangement joins TRBV6-5 to TRBJ2-5, with D perhaps matching TRBD1 (6 bases). Germline V gene sequence: CDR1 MNHEY, CDR2 SVGAGI. Trimming took off 6 bases at V and 11 bases at J, with 16 bases between the two ends. This CDR3 spans 12 amino acids. As DNA, the CDR3 is TGTGCCAGCAGATCCGGACAGAGGGAGCAGTACTTC. Translation: CASRSGQREQYF.